The 25 T cell receptor beta chains reported below all come from one sample, sequenced in a study of blood T cell repertoires in COVID-19. This table comes from immunoSEQ multiplex PCR, and its TCRdb copy is limited to in-frame clones, with some not included. The sample includes around 250,000 clones, around 88% of them seen just once. The sequenced sample was peripheral blood. The receptor set was obtained from a man aged 40-55 years with active or convalescent COVID-19.

V usage is TRBV14 and J usage is TRBJ2-3, with 9 bases identical to TRBD2. CDR1 is SGHDN and CDR2 is FVKESK in the germline V gene. The CDR3 is made up of 19 amino acids. Trimming at V came to 1 base and at J to 0 bases, leaving 11 bases not matched to a gene. In DNA form, the CDR3 reads TGTGCCAGCAGCCAAGGGAGGCTAGCGGGGTCGTCTAGCACAGATACGCAGTATTTT. Translation: CASSQGRLAGSSSTDTQYF.

This rearrangement joins TRBV12-3 or TRBV12-4 to TRBJ1-6; tentatively, D is TRBD1 (5 bases). The CDR3 is 13 residues long. Trimming left V 7 bases short and J 7 bases short, with 11 bases between. CDR3 sequence (DNA): TGTGCCAGCACCCCTGGGGGGAATTCACCCCTCCACTTT. This encodes CASTPGGNSPLHF.

The CDR3 DNA sequence: TGTGCCAGCAGTGAGGGTCTAGCGGGGGCCCTTGGGGAGCAGTTCTTC. Translated, it gives CASSEGLAGALGEQFF. The V and J genes are TRBV2 and TRBJ2-1; the match to TRBD2 covers 10 bases. The germline V gene encodes CDR1 SNHLY and CDR2 FYNNEI. The V gene end was trimmed by 3 bases and the J gene end by 10 bases; junction bases not matched to a gene: 12. The CDR3 contains 16 residues.

The genes are TRBV29-1 and TRBJ1-1, with D perhaps matching TRBD1 (5 bases). The V gene lost 2 bases and the J gene lost 5 bases, with 9 bases spanning the gap. There are 12 residues in the CDR3. CDR1 is SQVTM, CDR2 ANQGSEA, per germline. DNA of the CDR3: TGCAGCGTTGAATTTGGGGGGACTGAAGCTTTCTTT. Protein product: CSVEFGGTEAFF.

The rearrangement uses TRBV9 and TRBJ2-3; no definite D call. CDR3 size: 14 residues. Germline V lookup: CDR1 SGDLS, CDR2 YYNGEE. With 0 bases removed from V and 3 bases from J, the gap between germline ends came to 8 bases. The CDR3 protein is CASSVAYRTDTQYF. The CDR3, as DNA: TGTGCCAGCAGCGTAGCTTATCGGACAGATACGCAGTATTTT.

The chain uses TRBV28 and TRBJ1-3; D is unresolved. This CDR3 spans 13 amino acids. The V end lost 6 bases, the J end lost 0 bases, and 6 bases lay between the germline ends. Germline CDR1 and CDR2: MDHEN and SYDVKM. Here the CDR3 reads CASRESSGNTIYF. In DNA, the CDR3 is TGTGCCAGCAGAGAGAGCTCTGGAAACACCATATATTTT. Supplemented by reference TRBV28 and TRBJ1-3, the full variable domain reads DVKVTQSSRYLVKRTGEKVFLECVQDMDHENMFWYRQDPGLGLRLIYFSYDVKMKEKGDIPEGYSVSREKKERFSLILESASTNQTSMYLCASRESSGNTIYFGEGSWLTVV.

The rearrangement links TRBV6-6 to TRBJ2-3; 8 bases align to TRBD2. This CDR3 contains 16 residues. Germline lookup yields CDR1 MNHNY and CDR2 SVGAGI (reference sequence). The V and J ends lost 5 bases and 2 bases, in that order; junction bases with no gene match: 9. The DNA for the CDR3 is TGTGCCAGCAGTGCCCCGATAGCGGGGACCACAGATACGCAGTATTTT. Its translation is CASSAPIAGTTDTQYF.

The chain employs TRBV6-5 and TRBJ2-1; D may be TRBD2 (6 bases). Germline CDR1 reads MNHEY; CDR2 reads SVGAGI. The V end was cut by 7 bases, the J end by 7 bases, with 14 bases between. The CDR3 is made up of 13 amino acids. The CDR3 nucleotides are TGTGCCAGCACGGGGCGGGGAGTTAATGAGCAGTTCTTC. Translating it yields CASTGRGVNEQFF.

V usage is TRBV30 and J usage is TRBJ1-5; D perhaps matches TRBD1 (6 bases). Trimming shortened V by 8 bases and J by 5 bases, and 25 bases separated the two germline ends. Per the germline V gene, CDR1 is GTSNPN and CDR2 is SVGIG (reference sequence). This CDR3 comprises 16 residues. The CDR3: CAPPSVGPRGDQPQHF. The CDR3 DNA sequence: TGTGCCCCCCCTAGTGTAGGTCCCAGGGGAGATCAGCCCCAGCATTTT.

This clone appeared once. This chain uses TRBV5-8 with TRBJ2-1, with 7 bases fitting TRBD2. Unmatched junction bases numbered 12, after V lost 0 bases and J lost 0 bases. The CDR3 totals 19 residues. The germline V gene has CDR1 SGHTS and CDR2 YDEGEE. CDR3 bases: TGTGCCAGCAGCTTGGGACTAGCAGTAGTACTGAGCTCCTACAATGAGCAGTTCTTC. Its translation is CASSLGLAVVLSSYNEQFF.

This chain uses TRBV19 with TRBJ1-1, with D maybe TRBD1 (6 bases). The CDR3 totals 13 residues. V lost 3 bases to trimming and J lost 5 bases, with 10 bases between them. Germline lookup yields CDR1 LNHDA and CDR2 SQIVND (reference sequence). CDR3 bases: TGTGCCAGTAGTATCGAGGGGGGGACTGAAGCTTTCTTT. Translation: CASSIEGGTEAFF.

The chain couples TRBV7-6 to TRBJ2-3; D is ambiguous. Trimming took 0 bases from V and 3 from J, leaving 10 bases between them. CDR1 and CDR2 (germline): SGHVS, FNYEAQ. This CDR3 comprises 15 residues. CDR3 coding DNA: TGTGCCAGCAGCTTAGCTGTAAGCTCAACAGATACGCAGTATTTT. Protein sequence: CASSLAVSSTDTQYF.

This chain uses TRBV4-1 with TRBJ2-3, with D possibly matching TRBD2 (6 bases). This CDR3 spans 16 amino acids. V was trimmed by 4 bases and J by 0 bases, leaving 14 bases between them. The germline gives CDR1 MGHRA, CDR2 YSYEKL. CDR3 bases: TGCGCCAGCAGCCTAAATCCGGGACTCAGCACAGATACGCAGTATTTT. Translating it yields CASSLNPGLSTDTQYF.

The rearrangement uses TRBV24-1 and TRBJ2-7, with D unclear. The germline V gene encodes CDR1 KGHDR and CDR2 SFDVKD. CDR3 length: 14 amino acids. V lost 2 bases and J 3 bases, leaving 10 bases between the germline ends. CDR3 sequence reads: CATSDSSTIYEQYF. The CDR3 DNA reads TGTGCCACCAGTGATTCCTCGACAATCTACGAGCAGTACTTC.

This chain uses TRBV27 with TRBJ2-1; 10 bases fit TRBD2. The ends lost 0 bases at V and 6 bases at J; junction bases unmatched: 8. This CDR3 has 17 residues. Per germline, CDR1 MNHEY and CDR2 SMNVEV (reference sequence). This chain's CDR3 is CASSLSILAGEGNEQFF. The DNA for the CDR3 is TGTGCCAGCAGTTTATCCATTCTAGCGGGAGAAGGCAATGAGCAGTTCTTC.

The CDR3 protein is CASSYGLASRHEQFF. CDR3 nucleotides: TGTGCCAGCAGTTACGGACTAGCGAGTAGGCATGAGCAGTTCTTC. The chain links TRBV6-5 to TRBJ2-1; 9 bases map to TRBD2. There are 15 residues in the CDR3. V lost 2 bases, J lost 8 bases, and 7 bases stayed unmatched. Germline V CDR1 and CDR2: MNHEY, SVGAGI.

This clone has only a few counts. The V call is TRBV10-3, the J call TRBJ2-2; a possible D gene is TRBD1 (6 bases). Trimming shortened V by 6 bases and J by 0 bases, and 11 bases separated the two germline ends. The CDR3 is 15 amino acids. CDR1 ENHRY and CDR2 SYGVKD come from the germline V gene. The CDR3 nucleotides read TGTGCCATCAGCCTACAGGGTTCGAACACCGGGGAGCTGTTTTTT. It codes for CAISLQGSNTGELFF.

The chain uses TRBV18 and TRBJ1-3, with 10 nucleotides matching TRBD1. Germline lookup yields CDR1 KGHSH and CDR2 LQKENI. The V segment lost 3 bases and the J segment 2 bases; nucleotides outside the gene matches: 4. The CDR3 sequence is 16 residues long. The CDR3 nucleotides are TGTGCCAGCTCACCCAGCGGGACAGGGGCTGGAAACACCATATATTTT. The encoded protein is CASSPSGTGAGNTIYF.

The chain has TRBV19 and TRBJ2-1, with a tentative D call TRBD1 (6 bases). The CDR3 extends over 12 amino acids. CDR1 and CDR2 from the germline V gene are LNHDA and SQIVND (reference sequence). The germline V and J ends were trimmed by 6 bases and 4 bases, with 7 bases remaining between them. The CDR3 DNA sequence: TGTGCCAGTAGGGACAGATACAATGAGCAGTTCTTC. Amino acids: CASRDRYNEQFF.

The rearrangement joins TRBV5-6 to TRBJ1-2; TRBD1 matches 7 bases. The germline V gene has CDR1 SGHDT and CDR2 YYEEEE. CDR3 size: 16 residues. J was trimmed by 0 bases and V by 6 bases; bases with no gene match: 11. The CDR3 loop is CASTGGGTAPNYGYTF. In DNA, the CDR3 is TGTGCCAGCACCGGGGGCGGGACAGCTCCTAACTATGGCTACACCTTC.

This clone was picked up one time. This chain links TRBV21-1 with TRBJ1-2; the table names TRBD1, a call not compared with the DNA. TRBV21-1 is an annotated pseudogene. There are 17 residues in the CDR3. For the CDR3, the DNA is TGTGCCAGCAGCAAGAAGCAGGGGGCAGAAGGTACCTATGGCTACACCTTC. It encodes CASSKKQGAEGTYGYTF.

The chain links TRBV5-6 to TRBJ2-5; 8 bases line up with TRBD1. Trimming removed 4 bases from V and 5 bases from J; junction bases left unmatched: 10. CDR3 length: 15 residues. Germline V gives CDR1 SGHDT, CDR2 YYEEEE. CDR3 amino acids: CASSPRGTGGETQYF. DNA of the CDR3: TGTGCCAGCAGCCCGCGAGGGACAGGAGGCGAGACCCAGTACTTC.

The J gene is TRBJ1-2, the V gene TRBV24-1; the D is unclear. The V end was cut by 0 bases, the J end by 6 bases, with 7 bases between. From germline, CDR1 is KGHDR and CDR2 SFDVKD. The CDR3 is 13 amino acids. Here the CDR3 DNA reads TGTGCCACCAGTGATTTGCCGAGAGATGGCTACACCTTC. Translated: CATSDLPRDGYTF.

The chain employs TRBV3-1 (or the pseudogene TRBV3-2) and TRBJ2-3, with 9 positions matching TRBD2. Germline V gives CDR1 LGHDT, CDR2 YNNKEL (reference sequence). Germline trimming cut 0 bases from V and 7 bases from J; bases unmatched to any gene: 5. The CDR3 sequence is 15 residues long. As DNA, the CDR3 is TGTGCCAGCAGCCAAGATAGGCTAGCGGGGAATACGCAGTATTTT. Protein: CASSQDRLAGNTQYF.

The chain has TRBV18 and TRBJ1-2, with TRBD1 matching over 9 bases. The J segment lost 2 bases and the V segment lost 0 bases, leaving 7 bases of the junction unmatched. Per germline, CDR1 KGHSH and CDR2 LQKENI. This CDR3 region has 17 residues. This CDR3 is CASSPPTGQGTNYGYTF. The CDR3 DNA reads TGTGCCAGCTCACCACCGACGGGACAGGGAACGAACTATGGCTACACCTTC. Looking up the rest from reference TRBV18 and TRBJ1-2 gives the full variable domain: NAGVMQNPRHLVRRRGQEARLRCSPMKGHSHVYWYRQLPEEGLKFMVYLQKENIIDESGMPKERFSAEFPKEGPSILRIQQVVRGDSAAYFCASSPPTGQGTNYGYTFGSGTRLTVV.